This T cell receptor beta chain was captured by sequencing in a study of blood T cell repertoires in COVID-19. Germline V gives CDR1 MNHEY, CDR2 SMNVEV (reference sequence). This CDR3 is built from 13 residues. Trimming took off 6 bases at V and 6 bases at J, with 12 bases between the two ends. Using immunoSEQ multiplex PCR, the repertoire was profiled, and TCRdb retains in-frame clones only, with some absent. The table lists roughly 390,000 clones, 85% of them singletons, with 3% to 4.5% in the top ten. The specimen sequenced was peripheral blood. The chain links TRBV27 to TRBJ1-5; tentative D call: TRBD1 (5 bases). This receptor was identified in a woman between 18 and 30 years old with acute or convalescent COVID-19. The CDR3 is CASSLGGFQPQHF. The CDR3 nucleotides are TGTGCCAGCAGCTTGGGGGGGTTTCAGCCCCAGCATTTT.